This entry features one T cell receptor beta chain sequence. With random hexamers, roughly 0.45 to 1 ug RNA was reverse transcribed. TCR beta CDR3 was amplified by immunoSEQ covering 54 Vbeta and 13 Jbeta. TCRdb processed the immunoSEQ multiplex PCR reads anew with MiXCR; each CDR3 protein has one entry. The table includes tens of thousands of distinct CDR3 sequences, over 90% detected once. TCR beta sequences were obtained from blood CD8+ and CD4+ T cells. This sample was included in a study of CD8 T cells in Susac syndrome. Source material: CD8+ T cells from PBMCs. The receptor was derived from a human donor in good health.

The CDR3 DNA is TGTGCCTGGAGTCTCCCCGGGCTCTCCTACGAGCAGTACTTC. This translates into CAWSLPGLSYEQYF. The chain uses TRBV30 and TRBJ2-7; D unclear. Deletions cut 2 bases from V and 0 bases from J, with 11 bases between. CDR1 is GTSNPN and CDR2 is SVGIG in the germline V gene (reference sequence). CDR3 length equals 14 residues.